One sample yielded the 2 T cell receptor beta chains listed below, sequenced in a study of CD8 T cells in ankylosing spondylitis (dated by TCRdb to 2016 to 2017). What the work shows at the level of the full study, not this receptor alone: A TCR beta motif made up of several highly homologous amino acid variants appeared to be characteristic of blood from ankylosing spondylitis patients.

Antigens for these TCRs are unknown. Libraries were prepared through 5' RACE. Sequenced using an Illumina HiSeq 2500. TCRdb cleaned the public reads at Q25 with fastp, built clones with MiXCR and kept in-frame beta chains. Identical CDR3 protein sequences are pooled into one entry, listed with their most common genes and DNA. The sample table contains 100,000 to 150,000 distinct CDR3 sequences; only one count was recorded for roughly 15% of them. 30% to 35% of the sample comes from the top ten. Sample: blood, either unsorted or a sorted T cell fraction (not recorded which). These receptor sequences come from a male donor with ankylosing spondylitis.

This clonotype has just a few counts. The chain is built from TRBV28 and TRBJ1-5; D may be TRBD1 (6 bases). Trimming took off 6 bases at V and 10 bases at J, with 22 bases between the two ends. Germline CDR1 reads MDHEN; CDR2 reads SYDVKM. The CDR3 consists of 15 residues. CDR3 sequence reads: CASREGTSRRLPQHF. CDR3 bases: TGTGCCAGCAGAGAAGGGACATCTCGCCGTCTTCCCCAGCATTTT.

This clonotype was detected a few times. This chain connects TRBV13 to TRBJ2-7, with a weak D call TRBD1 (5 bases). V lost 3 bases to trimming and J lost 1 base, with 10 bases between them. Germline CDR1 PRHDT, CDR2 FYEKMQ (reference sequence). CDR3 length: 14 amino acids. CDR3 in amino acids: CASSFQGYSYEQYF. The CDR3 nucleotides are TGTGCCAGCAGCTTCCAGGGATATTCCTACGAGCAGTACTTC.